Following are 3 T cell receptor beta chains from one sample sequenced in a study of shared clonotypes between healthy human individuals. The table came from immunoSEQ multiplex PCR; TCRdb's copy has only in-frame clones and leaves some out. The sample lists about 730,000 clones, 55% to 80% occurring once. Sequenced input: memory CD4+ T cells sorted from blood. Documented subset: CD45RA-negative fraction. The receptors stem from a woman in her thirties in good health.

V and J are TRBV18 and TRBJ2-5; D is ambiguous. The germline V and J ends were trimmed by 4 bases and 5 bases, with 17 bases remaining between them. The CDR3 runs 15 residues. The germline V gene encodes CDR1 KGHSH and CDR2 LQKENI. This CDR3 is CASSLHTKGGETQYF. In nucleotides, the CDR3 is TGTGCCAGCTCACTTCATACTAAAGGTGGGGAGACCCAGTACTTC. The full variable domain, its missing parts supplied by reference TRBV18 and TRBJ2-5, is NAGVMQNPRHLVRRRGQEARLRCSPMKGHSHVYWYRQLPEEGLKFMVYLQKENIIDESGMPKERFSAEFPKEGPSILRIQQVVRGDSAAYFCASSLHTKGGETQYFGPGTRLLVL.

This clone appeared a few times. The chain recombines TRBV5-1 with TRBJ1-3; tentatively, D is TRBD1 (6 bases). V was pared by 1 base and J by 0 bases, with 11 bases between. Germline loops: CDR1 SGHRS, CDR2 YFSETQ. The length of the CDR3 is 16 residues. CDR3 bases: TGCGCCAGCAGCTTGCCCCCAGGGGCCTCTGGAAACACCATATATTTT. Translating gives CASSLPPGASGNTIYF.

The genes are TRBV28 and TRBJ2-7; D not certain. The length of the CDR3 is 11 residues. Germline V gene data show CDR1 as MDHEN and CDR2 as SYDVKM. Trimming removed 8 bases from V and 2 bases from J, with 7 bases in between. The CDR3, as DNA: TGTGCCAGCTCCGATACCTACGAGCAGTACTTC. Translated, it gives CASSDTYEQYF.